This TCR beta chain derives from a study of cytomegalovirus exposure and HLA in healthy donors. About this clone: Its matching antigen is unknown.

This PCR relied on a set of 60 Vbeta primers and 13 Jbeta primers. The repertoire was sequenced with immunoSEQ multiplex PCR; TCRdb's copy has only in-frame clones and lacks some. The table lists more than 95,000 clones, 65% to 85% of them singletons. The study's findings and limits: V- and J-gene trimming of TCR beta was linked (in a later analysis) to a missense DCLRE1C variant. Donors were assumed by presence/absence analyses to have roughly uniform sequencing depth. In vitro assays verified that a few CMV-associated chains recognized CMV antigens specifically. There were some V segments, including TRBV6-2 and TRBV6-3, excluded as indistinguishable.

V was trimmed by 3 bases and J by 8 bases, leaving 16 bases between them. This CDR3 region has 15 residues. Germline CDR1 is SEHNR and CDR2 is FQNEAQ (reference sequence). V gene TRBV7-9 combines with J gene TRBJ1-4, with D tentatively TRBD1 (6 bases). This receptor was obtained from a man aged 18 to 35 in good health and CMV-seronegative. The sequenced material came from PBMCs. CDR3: CASSFLGDTGEKLFF. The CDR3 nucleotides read TGTGCCAGCAGCTTTTTGGGGGACACTGGGGAAAAACTGTTTTTT.